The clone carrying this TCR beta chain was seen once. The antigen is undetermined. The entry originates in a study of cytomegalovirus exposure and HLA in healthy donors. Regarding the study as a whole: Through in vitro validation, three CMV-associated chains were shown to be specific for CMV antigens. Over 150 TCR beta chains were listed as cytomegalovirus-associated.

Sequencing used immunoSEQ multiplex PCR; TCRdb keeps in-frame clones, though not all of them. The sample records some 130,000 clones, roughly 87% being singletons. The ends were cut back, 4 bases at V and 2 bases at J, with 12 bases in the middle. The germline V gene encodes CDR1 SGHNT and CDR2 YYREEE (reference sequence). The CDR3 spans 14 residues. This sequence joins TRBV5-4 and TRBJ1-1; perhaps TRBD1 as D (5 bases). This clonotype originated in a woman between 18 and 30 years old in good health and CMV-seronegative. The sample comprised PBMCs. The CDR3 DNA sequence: TGTGCCAGCAGCCGGGGGGAGGTTAACACTGAAGCTTTCTTT. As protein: CASSRGEVNTEAFF. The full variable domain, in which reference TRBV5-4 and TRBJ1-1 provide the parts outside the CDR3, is ETGVTQSPTHLIKTRGQQVTLRCSSQSGHNTVSWYQQALGQGPQFIFQYYREEENGRGNFPPRFSGLQFPNYSSELNVNALELDDSALYLCASSRGEVNTEAFFGQGTRLTVV.